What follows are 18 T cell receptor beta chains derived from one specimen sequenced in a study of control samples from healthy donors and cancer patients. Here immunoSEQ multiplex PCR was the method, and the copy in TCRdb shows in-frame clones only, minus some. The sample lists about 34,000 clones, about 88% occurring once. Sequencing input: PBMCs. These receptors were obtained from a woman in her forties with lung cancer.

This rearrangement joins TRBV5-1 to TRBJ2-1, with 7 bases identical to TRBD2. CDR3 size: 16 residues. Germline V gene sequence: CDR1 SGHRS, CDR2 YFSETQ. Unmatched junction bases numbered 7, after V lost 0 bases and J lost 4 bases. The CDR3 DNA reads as TGCGCCAGCAGCTTGGGGGGCGGGGGACCTTACAATGAGCAGTTCTTC. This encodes CASSLGGGGPYNEQFF. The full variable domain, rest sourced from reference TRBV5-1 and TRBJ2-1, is KAGVTQTPRYLIKTRGQQVTLSCSPISGHRSVSWYQQTPGQGLQFLFEYFSETQRNKGNFPGRFSGRQFSNSRSEMNVSTLELGDSALYLCASSLGGGGPYNEQFFGPGTRLTVL.

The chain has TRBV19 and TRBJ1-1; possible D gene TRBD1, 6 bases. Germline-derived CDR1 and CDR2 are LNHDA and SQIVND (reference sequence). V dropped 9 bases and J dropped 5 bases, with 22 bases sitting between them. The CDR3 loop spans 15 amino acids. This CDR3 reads CASSLQGTLKTEAFF. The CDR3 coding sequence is TGTGCCAGCAGTCTCCAGGGGACCCTCAAGACTGAAGCTTTCTTT.

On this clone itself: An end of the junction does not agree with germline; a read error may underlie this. The CDR3 spells CASAGQSPLSWYEQCF. The CDR3 DNA is TGTGCTAGTGCCGGACAGAGCCCGCTCTCTTGGTACGAGCAGTGCTTC. The chain links TRBV12-5 to TRBJ2-7; D possibly corresponds to TRBD1 (6 bases). Looked up from germline, CDR1 is LGHNT and CDR2 is FRNRAP. CDR3 length: 16 amino acids.

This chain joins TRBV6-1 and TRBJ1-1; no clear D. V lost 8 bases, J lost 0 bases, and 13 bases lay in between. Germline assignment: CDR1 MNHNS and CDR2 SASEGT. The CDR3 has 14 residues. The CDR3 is CASSGRAMNTEAFF. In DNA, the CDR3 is TGTGCCAGCTCCGGCCGGGCGATGAACACTGAAGCTTTCTTT.

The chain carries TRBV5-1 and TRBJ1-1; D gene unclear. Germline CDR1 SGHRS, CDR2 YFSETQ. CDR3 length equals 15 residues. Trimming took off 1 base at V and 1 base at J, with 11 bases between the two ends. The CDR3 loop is CASSLFGSGNTEAFF. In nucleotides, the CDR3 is TGCGCCAGCAGCTTGTTTGGGTCGGGGAACACTGAAGCTTTCTTT.

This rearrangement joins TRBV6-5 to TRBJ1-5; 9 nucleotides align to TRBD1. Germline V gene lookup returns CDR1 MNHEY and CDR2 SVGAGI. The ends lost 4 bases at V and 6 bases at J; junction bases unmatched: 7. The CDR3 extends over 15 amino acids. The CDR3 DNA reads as TGTGCCAGCAGTTGGGACAGGGAAGGGGGTCAGCCCCAGCATTTT. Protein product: CASSWDREGGQPQHF.

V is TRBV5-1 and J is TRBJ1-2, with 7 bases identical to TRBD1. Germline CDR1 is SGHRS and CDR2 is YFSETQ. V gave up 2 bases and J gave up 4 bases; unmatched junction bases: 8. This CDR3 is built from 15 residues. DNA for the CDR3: TGCGCCAGCAGCTTACAGCCTCAGGGGGGCTATGGCTACACCTTC. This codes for CASSLQPQGGYGYTF. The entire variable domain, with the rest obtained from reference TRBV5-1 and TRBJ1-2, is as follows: KAGVTQTPRYLIKTRGQQVTLSCSPISGHRSVSWYQQTPGQGLQFLFEYFSETQRNKGNFPGRFSGRQFSNSRSEMNVSTLELGDSALYLCASSLQPQGGYGYTFGSGTRLTVV.

The CDR3 reads CASSIDRAHEQYF. The CDR3, as DNA: TGTGCCAGCAGCATCGACAGGGCCCACGAGCAGTACTTC. The rearrangement uses TRBV5-4 and TRBJ2-7; 7 bases are a match to TRBD1. V shed 4 bases and J 5 bases; nucleotides not matched to a gene: 6. The germline V gene has CDR1 SGHNT and CDR2 YYREEE (reference sequence). The CDR3 covers 13 residues.

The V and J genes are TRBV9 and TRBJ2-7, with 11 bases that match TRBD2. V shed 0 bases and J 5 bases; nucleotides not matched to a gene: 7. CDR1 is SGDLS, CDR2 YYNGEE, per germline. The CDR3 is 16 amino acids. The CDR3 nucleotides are TGTGCCAGCAGCGTAGTGGCTAGCGGGGGGTCGAACGAGCAGTACTTC. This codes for CASSVVASGGSNEQYF.

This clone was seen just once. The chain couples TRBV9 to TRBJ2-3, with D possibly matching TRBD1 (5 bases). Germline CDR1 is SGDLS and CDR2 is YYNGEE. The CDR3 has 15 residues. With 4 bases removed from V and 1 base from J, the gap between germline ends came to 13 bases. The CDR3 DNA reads TGTGCCAGCAGCATAGGGGCTGGTGGCACAGATACGCAGTATTTT. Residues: CASSIGAGGTDTQYF. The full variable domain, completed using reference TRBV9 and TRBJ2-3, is DSGVTQTPKHLITATGQRVTLRCSPRSGDLSVYWYQQSLDQGLQFLIQYYNGEERAKGNILERFSAQQFPDLHSELNLSSLELGDSALYFCASSIGAGGTDTQYFGPGTRLTVL.

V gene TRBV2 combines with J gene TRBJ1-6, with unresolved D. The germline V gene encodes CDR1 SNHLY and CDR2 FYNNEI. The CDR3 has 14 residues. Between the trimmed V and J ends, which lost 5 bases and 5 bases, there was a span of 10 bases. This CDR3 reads CASSSRRDNSPLHF. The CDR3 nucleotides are TGTGCCAGCAGTTCAAGACGGGATAATTCACCCCTCCACTTT. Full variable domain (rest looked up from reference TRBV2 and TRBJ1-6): EPEVTQTPSHQVTQMGQEVILRCVPISNHLYFYWYRQILGQKVEFLVSFYNNEISEKSEIFDDQFSVERPDGSNFTLKIRSTKLEDSAMYFCASSSRRDNSPLHFGNGTRLTVT.

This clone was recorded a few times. The chain's CDR3 is CASSLRTSGSIETQYF. The CDR3 bases are TGTGCCAGCAGCTTACGGACTAGCGGGAGTATTGAGACCCAGTACTTC. V gene TRBV11-3 combines with J gene TRBJ2-5, with TRBD2 identical over 13 bases. Trimming at V came to 2 bases and at J to 5 bases, leaving 5 bases not matched to a gene. This CDR3 spans 16 amino acids. In germline, CDR1 is SGHNT, CDR2 YENEEA.

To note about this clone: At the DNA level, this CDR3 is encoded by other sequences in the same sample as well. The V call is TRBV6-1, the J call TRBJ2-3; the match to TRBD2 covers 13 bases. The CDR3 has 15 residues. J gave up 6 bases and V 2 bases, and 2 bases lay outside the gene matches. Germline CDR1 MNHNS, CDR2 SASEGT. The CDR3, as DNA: TGTGCCAGCAGTGAAACTAGCGGGGGGGCCGATACGCAGTATTTT. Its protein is CASSETSGGADTQYF.

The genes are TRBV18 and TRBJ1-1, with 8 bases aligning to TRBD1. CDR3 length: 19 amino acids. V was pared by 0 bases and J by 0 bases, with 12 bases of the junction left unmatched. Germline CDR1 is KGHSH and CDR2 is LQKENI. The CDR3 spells CASSPPRFETGELNTEAFF. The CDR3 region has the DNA TGTGCCAGCTCACCACCCCGATTCGAGACAGGGGAATTGAACACTGAAGCTTTCTTT.

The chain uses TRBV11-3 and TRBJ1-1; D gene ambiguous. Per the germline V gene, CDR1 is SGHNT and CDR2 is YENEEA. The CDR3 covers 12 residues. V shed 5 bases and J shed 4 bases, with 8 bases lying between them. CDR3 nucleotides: TGTGCCAGCAGCGGACGGTCCACTGAAGCTTTCTTT. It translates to CASSGRSTEAFF.

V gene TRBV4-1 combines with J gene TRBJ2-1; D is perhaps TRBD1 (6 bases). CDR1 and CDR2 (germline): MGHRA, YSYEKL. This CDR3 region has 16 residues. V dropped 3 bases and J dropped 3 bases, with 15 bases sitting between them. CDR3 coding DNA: TGCGCCAGCAGCCATAGGGGGACCGGGATCTACAATGAGCAGTTCTTC. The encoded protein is CASSHRGTGIYNEQFF.

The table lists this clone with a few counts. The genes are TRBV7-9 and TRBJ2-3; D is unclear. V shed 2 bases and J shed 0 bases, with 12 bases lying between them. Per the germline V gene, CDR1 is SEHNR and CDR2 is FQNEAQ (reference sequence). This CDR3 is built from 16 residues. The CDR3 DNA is TGTGCCAGCAGCTTATCGACCGAGATTAGCACAGATACGCAGTATTTT. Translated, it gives CASSLSTEISTDTQYF.

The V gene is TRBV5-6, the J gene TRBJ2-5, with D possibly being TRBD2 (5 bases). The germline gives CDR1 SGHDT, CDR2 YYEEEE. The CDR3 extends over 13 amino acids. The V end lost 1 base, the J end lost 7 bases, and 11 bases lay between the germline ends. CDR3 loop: CASSLMESGTQYF. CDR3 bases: TGTGCCAGCAGCTTGATGGAGAGCGGGACCCAGTACTTC.